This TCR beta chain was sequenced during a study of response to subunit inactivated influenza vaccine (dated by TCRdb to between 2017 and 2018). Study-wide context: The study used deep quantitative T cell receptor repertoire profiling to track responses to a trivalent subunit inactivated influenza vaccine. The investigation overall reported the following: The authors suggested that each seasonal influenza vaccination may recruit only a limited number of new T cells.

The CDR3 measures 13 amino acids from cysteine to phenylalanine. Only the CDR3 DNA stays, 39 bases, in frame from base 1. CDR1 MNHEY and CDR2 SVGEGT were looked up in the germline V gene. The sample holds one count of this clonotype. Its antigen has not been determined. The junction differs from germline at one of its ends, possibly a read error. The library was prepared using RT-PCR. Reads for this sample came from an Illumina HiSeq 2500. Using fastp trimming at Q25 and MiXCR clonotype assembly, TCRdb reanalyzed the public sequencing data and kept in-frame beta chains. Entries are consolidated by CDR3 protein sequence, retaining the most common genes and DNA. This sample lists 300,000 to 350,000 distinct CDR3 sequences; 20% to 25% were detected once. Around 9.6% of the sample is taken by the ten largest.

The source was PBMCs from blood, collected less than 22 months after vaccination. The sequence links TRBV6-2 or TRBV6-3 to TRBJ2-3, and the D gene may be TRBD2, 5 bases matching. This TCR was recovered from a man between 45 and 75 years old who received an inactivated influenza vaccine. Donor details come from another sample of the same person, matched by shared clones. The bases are TGTGCCAGCAACCACGCGGGCACAGATGCGCAGTATTTT. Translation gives CASNHAGTDAQYF.